Below, 17 T cell receptor beta chains from the same sample are listed, as sequenced in a study of early T cells in non-severe SARS-CoV-2 infection. A single record per CDR3 protein comes from TCRdb applying MiXCR to the 5' RACE reads. Here the sample spans about 60,000 distinct CDR3 sequences, just under 15% being singletons. Sequencing used whole blood, obtained at baseline. The receptors derive from an adult who was a healthcare worker with PCR-confirmed SARS-CoV-2 infection or an uninfected control (not recorded which).

The chain joins TRBV2 to TRBJ2-3; D unresolved. This CDR3 region has 13 residues. Trimming took 1 base from V and 2 from J, leaving 4 bases between them. Germline V CDR1 and CDR2: SNHLY, FYNNEI. CDR3 nucleotides: TGTGCCAGCAGTGAAGGCTACACAGATACGCAGTATTTT. It yields the protein CASSEGYTDTQYF.

The rearrangement links TRBV5-1 to TRBJ2-2; no clear D. The V gene lost 4 bases and the J gene lost 4 bases, with 2 bases spanning the gap. Germline V gene sequence: CDR1 SGHRS, CDR2 YFSETQ. CDR3 length: 11 amino acids. Here the CDR3 DNA reads TGCGCCAGCAGCCGCACCGGGGAGCTGTTTTTT. Translated: CASSRTGELFF.

This clonotype was counted between two and nine times. The chain couples TRBV2 to TRBJ2-1; TRBD2 matches 7 bases. V was pared by 11 bases and J by 0 bases, with 1 base of the junction left unmatched. The length of the CDR3 is 12 residues. Germline V gene data show CDR1 as SNHLY and CDR2 as FYNNEI. This chain's CDR3 is CAGTNSYNEQFF. The CDR3 DNA is TGTGCCGGGACTAACTCCTACAATGAGCAGTTCTTC. Using reference TRBV2 and TRBJ2-1 for the parts outside the CDR3, the full variable domain is EPEVTQTPSHQVTQMGQEVILRCVPISNHLYFYWYRQILGQKVEFLVSFYNNEISEKSEIFDDQFSVERPDGSNFTLKIRSTKLEDSAMYFCAGTNSYNEQFFGPGTRLTVL.

V gene TRBV20-1 combines with J gene TRBJ2-7, with 10 bases aligning to TRBD2. CDR1 is DFQATT, CDR2 SNEGSKA, per germline (reference sequence). Trimming cost V 4 bases and J 6 bases; bases outside gene matches: 12. The CDR3 is made up of 15 amino acids. CDR3 bases: TGCAGTGCTATCAGGGGGCTAGCGGGGGCCGGCGAGCAGTACTTC. Its protein product is CSAIRGLAGAGEQYF.

A remark on this clonotype: This may arise from a read error, as a much more abundant clone is one base away. V usage is TRBV6-1 and J usage is TRBJ1-5, with 9 bases identical to TRBD1. Germline CDR1 MNHNS, CDR2 SASEGT. This CDR3 has 16 residues. The CDR3 loop is CVSSAQGARSNQPQHF. For the CDR3, the DNA is TGTGTCAGCAGTGCACAGGGGGCTAGGAGCAATCAGCCCCAGCATTTT.

This clonotype was detected only a few times. J is TRBJ1-2 and V is TRBV7-9; TRBD1 matches at 7 bases. The J segment lost 0 bases and the V segment lost 9 bases, leaving 10 bases of the junction unmatched. This CDR3 is built from 15 residues. Germline V CDR1 and CDR2: SEHNR, FQNEAQ (reference sequence). CDR3 sequence reads: CASEMGQPTNYGYTF. In DNA form, the CDR3 reads TGTGCCAGTGAGATGGGACAGCCAACTAACTATGGCTACACCTTC.

The V gene is TRBV6-6, the J gene TRBJ2-3, with D hard to call. Germline values: CDR1 MNHNY, CDR2 SVGAGI (reference sequence). The CDR3 runs 13 residues. Trimming shortened V by 4 bases and J by 4 bases, and 9 bases separated the two germline ends. The CDR3 nucleotides read TGTGCCAGCAGTTTAACGGACCCAGATACGCAGTATTTT. It translates to CASSLTDPDTQYF.

This clonotype was observed at least ten times. V is TRBV4-1 and J is TRBJ2-1, with D perhaps TRBD2 (7 bases). CDR1 MGHRA and CDR2 YSYEKL come from the germline V gene. Trimming took off 0 bases at V and 12 bases at J, with 27 bases between the two ends. The CDR3 runs 18 residues. The CDR3, as DNA: TGCGCCAGCAGCCAAGATGGGAGAGAGGGGGGGAGGCAAAAAGGGCAGTTCTTC. This encodes CASSQDGREGGRQKGQFF.

The V gene is TRBV7-8, the J gene TRBJ2-5, with 7 bases matching TRBD2. J gave up 7 bases and V 6 bases, and 14 bases lay outside the gene matches. Per germline, CDR1 SGHVS and CDR2 FQNEAQ. The CDR3 is 15 amino acids. CDR3 loop: CASRLTGTMKGTQYF. CDR3 DNA sequence: TGTGCCAGCAGACTAACCGGGACTATGAAAGGGACCCAGTACTTC. Looking up the rest from reference TRBV7-8 and TRBJ2-5 gives the full variable domain: GAGVSQSPRYKVAKRGQDVALRCDPISGHVSLFWYQQALGQGPEFLTYFQNEAQLDKSGLPSDRFFAERPEGSVSTLKIQRTQQEDSAVYLCASRLTGTMKGTQYFGPGTRLLVL.

This clonotype was observed a few times. One junction end does not reproduce the germline sequence, and a read error may be involved. The J gene is TRBJ1-5, the V gene TRBV6-6, with D possibly being TRBD1 (6 bases). This CDR3 region has 17 residues. Germline CDR1 is MNHNY and CDR2 is SVGAGI (reference sequence). DNA for the CDR3: TGTGCCAGCAGTTACCCCGACAGGCTCCGGGGGAATCGGCCCCAGCATTTT. Protein sequence: CASSYPDRLRGNRPQHF.

This sequence joins TRBV6-5 and TRBJ2-3, with a tentative D call TRBD2 (6 bases). Germline V CDR1 and CDR2: MNHEY, SVGAGI. The CDR3 spans 15 residues. V lost 6 bases to trimming and J lost 3 bases, with 16 bases between them. Here the CDR3 reads CASSRGRQGTDTQYF. The DNA of the CDR3 is TGTGCCAGCAGCCGGGGGAGGCAAGGGACAGATACGCAGTATTTT.

The V gene is TRBV10-3, the J gene TRBJ1-4, with a weak D call TRBD1 (5 bases). Trimming took 5 bases from V and 8 from J, leaving 15 bases between them. This CDR3 has 14 amino acids. Germline CDR1 ENHRY, CDR2 SYGVKD. CDR3 region: CAISQGTAREKLFF. The CDR3 bases are TGTGCCATCAGTCAGGGAACCGCCAGGGAAAAACTGTTTTTT.

This clonotype was found a few times. The chain combines TRBV12-3 or TRBV12-4 with TRBJ2-7; 12 nucleotides agree with TRBD2. The CDR3 has 16 amino acids. V dropped 6 bases and J dropped 1; count of bases not matched to a gene: 7. The CDR3 loop is CASRSSGGAGSYEQYF. For the CDR3, the DNA is TGTGCCAGCAGGTCTAGCGGGGGGGCCGGGTCCTACGAGCAGTACTTC.

The rearrangement links TRBV6-5 to TRBJ2-7; a possible D gene is TRBD2 (7 bases). The germline V and J ends were trimmed by 0 bases and 7 bases, with 16 bases remaining between them. This CDR3 comprises 15 residues. Germline V CDR1 and CDR2: MNHEY, SVGAGI. In nucleotides, the CDR3 is TGTGCCAGCAGTTACTCCGCGCGGGGGCCCCTTGAGCAGTACTTC. Amino acid sequence: CASSYSARGPLEQYF.

V and J are TRBV20-1 and TRBJ2-7; D assignment may be TRBD1 or TRBD2 (5 bases each). Germline V gene lookup returns CDR1 DFQATT and CDR2 SNEGSKA (reference sequence). The CDR3 spans 15 residues. V lost 0 bases and J 5 bases, leaving 17 bases between the germline ends. The CDR3 DNA reads TGCAGTGCTAGAGATCGGAGGCAGGGCTTCCACGAGCAGTACTTC. Translated, it gives CSARDRRQGFHEQYF.

This clonotype was observed many times. The rearrangement uses TRBV2 and TRBJ1-5, with D hard to call. Per germline, CDR1 SNHLY and CDR2 FYNNEI. Trimming stripped 2 bases from V and 5 bases from J, with 10 bases between. This CDR3 is 14 amino acids long. The CDR3 sequence is CASSEQDGDQPQHF. The CDR3 nucleotides are TGTGCCAGCAGTGAACAGGATGGAGATCAGCCCCAGCATTTT.

J is TRBJ2-3 and V is TRBV7-2; D is unclear. The CDR3 is made up of 15 amino acids. V gave up 5 bases and J gave up 0 bases, with 12 bases separating them. CDR1 is SGHTA, CDR2 FQGNSA, per germline. The CDR3 here is CASSPKVGSTDTQYF. DNA for the CDR3: TGTGCCAGCAGCCCAAAAGTCGGAAGCACAGATACGCAGTATTTT.